Shown below are 15 T cell receptor beta chains from a single sample sequenced in a study of blood T cells in healthy people across ages. A second PCR, run for roughly 7 to 11 cycles, used a sample-barcoded 5' primer plus a J-beta primer mix. TCRdb fed the 5' RACE reads into MiXCR, producing one record per CDR3 protein. The table records 700,000 to 950,000 distinct CDR3 sequences, roughly 64% of them present only once. Sequencing was done on a sample of blood. Source of these receptors: a man younger than 40 in good health.

This clonotype appeared once. The chain recombines TRBV6-6 with TRBJ2-1; 10 bases match TRBD2. The CDR3 consists of 16 residues. Losses at the gene ends were 1 base for V and 8 bases for J; bases not matched to a gene: 8. Germline values: CDR1 MNHNY, CDR2 SVGAGI (reference sequence). The CDR3: CASSYFRLAGDDEQFF. CDR3 DNA: TGTGCCAGCAGTTACTTCCGACTAGCGGGTGACGATGAGCAGTTCTTC.

The table lists this clonotype with a few counts. CDR3 region: CASSLVAGAGDTQYF. CDR3 in DNA: TGTGCCAGCAGCTTAGTTGCGGGGGCGGGAGATACGCAGTATTTT. The rearrangement links TRBV7-2 to TRBJ2-3, with D perhaps matching TRBD2 (7 bases). V dropped 1 base and J dropped 5 bases, with 13 bases sitting between them. Germline V CDR1 and CDR2: SGHTA, FQGNSA. This CDR3 spans 15 amino acids.

V usage is TRBV7-2 and J usage is TRBJ2-3; D ambiguous. This CDR3 is 14 amino acids long. In germline, CDR1 is SGHTA, CDR2 FQGNSA. V lost 1 base and J 2 bases, leaving 7 bases between the germline ends. The CDR3 region has the DNA TGTGCCAGCAGCTTAGTATCTATCACAGATACGCAGTATTTT. It translates to CASSLVSITDTQYF.

This clonotype was seen repeatedly, ten times or more. The chain carries TRBV25-1 and TRBJ1-2, with 8 nucleotides matching TRBD1. With 6 bases clipped from V and 6 bases from J, the junction kept 3 bases outside the gene matches. The CDR3 is made up of 12 amino acids. The germline CDR1 and CDR2 sequences are MGHDK and SYGVNS. The DNA for the CDR3 is TGTGCCAGCAGAGGACAGGGAGATGGCTACACCTTC. Encoded protein: CASRGQGDGYTF.

This chain links TRBV25-1 with TRBJ1-2; a weak D match, TRBD1 (6 bases). Germline values: CDR1 MGHDK, CDR2 SYGVNS. V lost 1 base to trimming and J lost 3 bases, with 12 bases between them. The CDR3 contains 15 residues. The CDR3 bases are TGTGCCAGCAGTGAATCGGGACAAGAATACTATGGCTACACCTTC. This translates into CASSESGQEYYGYTF.

V is TRBV20-1 and J is TRBJ2-1; possibly TRBD2 for D (6 bases). Germline V gives CDR1 DFQATT, CDR2 SNEGSKA (reference sequence). Trimming took 3 bases from V and 8 from J, leaving 26 bases between them. The CDR3 is made up of 17 amino acids. The CDR3 DNA is TGCAGTGCTAGCGACGGGGGAAGGGAGCCCAGGTTCCATGAGCAGTTCTTC. Translating gives CSASDGGREPRFHEQFF.

This chain uses TRBV29-1 with TRBJ2-1; 10 bases match TRBD2. Per germline, CDR1 SQVTM and CDR2 ANQGSEA. This CDR3 is 13 amino acids long. Trimming at V came to 6 bases and at J to 4 bases, leaving 3 bases not matched to a gene. The CDR3 DNA is TGCAGCGTAGAGACTAGCGGGTACAATGAGCAGTTCTTC. It encodes CSVETSGYNEQFF.

The chain links TRBV7-9 to TRBJ1-2; D not resolved. CDR1 is SEHNR and CDR2 is FQNEAQ in the germline V gene (reference sequence). The CDR3 extends over 14 amino acids. Trimming left V 2 bases short and J 4 bases short, with 11 bases between. CDR3 in amino acids: CASSLQAGPYGYTF. CDR3 DNA: TGTGCCAGCAGCTTACAAGCAGGTCCCTATGGCTACACCTTC.

In this sample, this clonotype turned up a few times. This chain links TRBV4-2 with TRBJ1-2, with 7 bases aligning to TRBD1. The CDR3 has 15 residues. The germline gives CDR1 LGHNA, CDR2 YNFKEQ. V dropped 0 bases and J dropped 3; count of bases not matched to a gene: 4. The CDR3 DNA sequence: TGTGCCAGCAGCCAAGATAGTACAGGGGACTATGGCTACACCTTC. This codes for CASSQDSTGDYGYTF.

The chain employs TRBV15 and TRBJ2-5; D perhaps matches TRBD2 (6 bases). CDR1 and CDR2 from the germline V gene are LNHNV and YYDKDF (reference sequence). V was pared by 4 bases and J by 4 bases, with 16 bases between. The CDR3 is made up of 15 amino acids. CDR3 sequence: CATSKMGGVGETQYF. The CDR3 DNA follows: TGTGCCACCAGCAAAATGGGGGGAGTTGGAGAGACCCAGTACTTC.

This clonotype occurred once. The V gene is TRBV12-3 or TRBV12-4, the J gene TRBJ2-7, with D unresolved. V was shortened by 7 bases and J by 2 bases, with 15 bases between the two germline ends. The CDR3 contains 14 residues. For the CDR3, the DNA is TGTGCCAGCAAGAGTCCCGCCAGCCCCTACGAGCAGTACTTC. Its protein product is CASKSPASPYEQYF.

The chain recombines TRBV20-1 with TRBJ1-1, with a weak D call TRBD1 (6 bases). From germline, CDR1 is DFQATT and CDR2 SNEGSKA (reference sequence). This CDR3 comprises 13 residues. V was pared by 3 bases and J by 1 base, with 9 bases between. The CDR3 loop reads CSARTGENTEAFF. The CDR3 region has the DNA TGCAGTGCTAGGACAGGAGAGAACACTGAAGCTTTCTTT.

This chain links TRBV28 with TRBJ2-4; TRBD2 agrees at 11 bases. With V trimmed by 2 bases and J by 5 bases, 11 bases remained unmatched. CDR1 and CDR2 from the germline V gene are MDHEN and SYDVKM. The CDR3 consists of 18 residues. CDR3 sequence: CASSLVAGGTFGENIQYF. The CDR3 bases are TGTGCCAGCAGTTTAGTAGCGGGAGGGACTTTTGGGGAAAACATTCAGTACTTC.

The V call is TRBV30, the J call TRBJ2-1, with 14 bases fitting TRBD2. In germline, CDR1 is GTSNPN, CDR2 SVGIG (reference sequence). The J segment lost 7 bases and the V segment lost 5 bases, leaving 4 bases of the junction unmatched. The CDR3 length is 14 residues. The CDR3 sequence is CAWQTSGRVNEQFF. The CDR3 DNA reads TGTGCCTGGCAGACTAGCGGGAGGGTAAATGAGCAGTTCTTC.

The V gene is TRBV20-1, the J gene TRBJ1-1, with D uncertain. The CDR3 is made up of 14 amino acids. Germline CDR1 reads DFQATT; CDR2 reads SNEGSKA (reference sequence). Trimming stripped 0 bases from V and 3 bases from J, with 11 bases between. CDR3 sequence (DNA): TGCAGTGCTAGAGATTTTGGGATTTACACTGAAGCTTTCTTT. Residues: CSARDFGIYTEAFF.